This TCR beta chain is drawn from a study of blood T cell repertoires in COVID-19. Study as a whole: The United States, Italy and Spain provided the acute and convalescent COVID-19 samples. PBMCs, B-cell-depleted T cells, or T cells were the source of the cDNA or gDNA that made up the material.

Study processing details: Cell counts per sample came from amplifying reference gene primers. Some clones are missing from TCRdb's copy, which holds only in-frame ones; the method was immunoSEQ multiplex PCR. The DNA was the basis for D and trimming; V, J and clone size are from that table. The sample lists tens of thousands of clones, approximately 80% occurring once. Patients at the Seattle site were enrolled during active infection and followed longitudinally. Germline lookup yields CDR1 SGHTA and CDR2 FQGNSA. Trimming shortened V by 3 bases and J by 3 bases, and 12 bases separated the two germline ends. The CDR3 totals 14 residues.

V gene TRBV7-2 combines with J gene TRBJ2-7, with a weak D call TRBD2 (5 bases). This sequence was found in a woman older than 75 with COVID-19, enrolled during active disease. The sample consisted of peripheral blood. The CDR3 spells CASSFSGLDYEQYF. Written as DNA, the CDR3 is TGTGCCAGCAGCTTTTCCGGACTTGACTACGAGCAGTACTTC.